This paragraph reports one T cell receptor beta chain. The antigen it binds to is not known. No base quality information exists; no much larger clone differs at one position. V loses 2 bases of germline sequence and J loses 5 bases, and the interval between the two ends is 9 bases. CDR1 and CDR2 (MNHEY, SMNVEV) derive from the germline V gene (reference sequence). The CDR3 starts with the cysteine, ends with the phenylalanine, and has 13 residues. The entry retains the CDR3 DNA only, 39 bases that are in frame from base 1. Peripheral blood CD8+ and CD4+ T cells from healthy donors, Susac syndrome patients and multiple sclerosis patients were profiled using high-throughput TCR beta sequencing. Multiple sclerosis controls were treatment-naive patients with stable or active relapsing-remitting disease fulfilling revised McDonald criteria. CD8+ TEMRA cells were enriched by FACS, while bulk CD8+ and CD4+ T cells were purified by magnetic negative isolation. Blood was drawn into EDTA tubes, processed within 24 hours, and PBMCs were isolated by density gradient centrifugation. PBMCs intended for TCR sequencing were cryopreserved in liquid nitrogen and were subsequently thawed in a 37 degrees C water bath. A purity of at least 90% was achieved for sorted or isolated CD4+, CD8+ and CD8+ TEMRA cells.

This entry comes from a study of CD8 T cells in Susac syndrome (dated by TCRdb to the late 2010s). Some background on the complete study: Whether CD8+ T cell activation and differentiation in Susac syndrome was antigen driven was tested using repertoire sequencing. The clonality of the CD8+ T cell repertoire was compared across 12 healthy donors, roughly 14 Susac syndrome patients and fewer than 16 multiple sclerosis patients.

RNA was extracted using the RNeasy kit, and about 0.45 to 1 microgram was reverse transcribed with random hexamers. The immunoSEQ multiplex PCR assay, covering 54 Vbeta and 13 Jbeta segments, was used to amplify TCR beta CDR3 regions. To correct PCR amplification bias, a synthetic template baseline was used for both primer optimization and computational correction. Processing in the source paper ran as follows. Reads were annotated to V, D and J genes according to IMGT and were analyzed with immunoSEQ Analyzer, with only productive sequences retained. Clonality was calculated as one minus the Shannon entropy normalized by log2 of the number of productive unique sequences. For each patient and control, public and private clones were evaluated among the 100 most prevalent clones. Susac-specific clones were defined as absent from healthy and MS cohorts, 850 to 1,300 published viral clones and other ImmuneACCESS disease sequences. The public reads were quality trimmed at Q25 with fastp and then assembled into clones with MiXCR by TCRdb, keeping productive beta chains. Each CDR3 protein gets just one entry, which takes the most common genes and DNA from the rows behind it. The V and J calls were not made by the authors but by TCRdb's processing. The sample data list hundreds of thousands of distinct CDR3 sequences, and approximately 90% of these were observed just once. Around 0.14% of the sample is taken by the ten largest.

The paper as a whole reports these results and caveats: The TCR sequencing and HLA analysis was acknowledged to have included a relatively small number of individuals.

This receptor was taken from a human donor with multiple sclerosis. Sequencing was carried out using CD8+ T cells from PBMCs. The chain couples TRBV27 to TRBJ2-5, and TRBD2 may be the D gene, going by 5 matching bases. The CDR3 loop reads CASSLPPGETQYF. DNA sequence: TGTGCCAGCAGTTTACCCCCGGGGGAGACCCAGTACTTC.